The TCR beta chain described here comes from a study of T cell clonality in common variable immunodeficiency. Study-level findings and limits: Fewer TCRbeta clones were shared among CVID subjects than controls.

There are many counts of this clone. What it binds is not known. The read halts 3 residues ahead of the CDR3 end, with the missing end drawn from the germline J gene. Data came from immunoSEQ multiplex PCR; TCRdb stores just in-frame clones and leaves some out. This record lists some 60,000 clones, none seen once only, and the top ten clones contain over 1.5%. The CDR3 has 20 amino acids. The V end lost 0 bases, the J end lost 3 bases, and 24 bases lay between the germline ends. This chain uses TRBV23-1 with TRBJ1-5; maybe TRBD1 (5 bases). TRBV23-1 is treated as an ORF (open reading frame) with a function not yet certain. The source is a person aged 18 to 75 in good health. The source material was peripheral blood mononuclear cells. CDR3 bases read: TGCGCCAGCAGTCAATCGACAGTAAAGGGATTTACGATCAACAATCAGCCC. Translation: CASSQSTVKGFTINNQP. The CDR3, in full, reads CASSQSTVKGFTINNQPQHF.